One sample yielded the 29 T cell receptor beta chains listed below, sequenced in a study of T cells in localized non-small cell lung cancer. Measured with immunoSEQ multiplex PCR; TCRdb has only the in-frame clones, and not every one. The sample holds approximately 20,000 clones, about 81% seen once. The sample consisted of peripheral blood, taken before any cancer treatment. The receptors here all came from a man between 35 and 75 years old with stage I lung adenocarcinoma.

The chain couples TRBV28 to TRBJ2-7; tentative D call: TRBD1 (5 bases). Deletions cut 10 bases from V and 2 bases from J, with 12 bases between. The CDR3 has 12 residues. The germline gives CDR1 MDHEN, CDR2 SYDVKM. The CDR3 DNA sequence: TGTGCCACACAGGCCTCCCCCTACGAGCAGTACTTC. Protein product: CATQASPYEQYF.

J is TRBJ2-2 and V is TRBV11-2, with D possibly called TRBD1 or TRBD2 (5 bases each). Deletions cut 5 bases from V and 8 bases from J, with 18 bases between. This CDR3 is 15 amino acids long. Germline CDR1 reads SGHAT; CDR2 reads FQNNGV. CDR3 sequence: CASSPLGRGWGELFF. In nucleotides, the CDR3 is TGTGCCAGCAGCCCCCTGGGGCGAGGGTGGGGGGAGCTGTTTTTT.

The chain couples TRBV28 to TRBJ2-1; D might be TRBD2 (6 bases). In germline, CDR1 is MDHEN, CDR2 SYDVKM. CDR3 length: 13 amino acids. The germline V and J ends were trimmed by 4 bases and 8 bases, with 12 bases remaining between them. The CDR3: CASSSGLSYEQFF. As DNA, the CDR3 is TGTGCCAGCAGTTCCGGACTATCCTATGAGCAGTTCTTC.

The chain joins TRBV7-8 to TRBJ2-5, with 10 bases that match TRBD2. The trim removed 3 bases at V and 5 bases at J, leaving 9 bases unmatched. The CDR3 contains 16 residues. CDR1 is SGHVS and CDR2 is FQNEAQ in the germline V gene. The DNA of the CDR3 is TGTGCCAGCAGCTTGGGGAGCGGGAGGGCCGTTGAGACCCAGTACTTC. Its translation is CASSLGSGRAVETQYF.

As concerns this clone: A read error may account for a junction end that differs from germline. CDR3 DNA sequence: TGTGCTAGCAGCTTTGGACAGGGTAGGGAGCAGTTCTTC. It is translated as CASSFGQGREQFF. The V gene is TRBV7-7, the J gene TRBJ2-1, with 8 bases identical to TRBD1. The CDR3 spans 13 residues. The germline V gene encodes CDR1 SSHAT and CDR2 FNYEAQ (reference sequence). The variable domain in full, with the rest retrieved from reference TRBV7-7 and TRBJ2-1, is GAGVSQSPRYKVTKRGQDVTLRCDPISSHATLYWYQQALGQGPEFLTYFNYEAQPDKSGLPSDRFSAERPEGSISTLTIQRTEQRDSAMYRCASSFGQGREQFFGPGTRLTVL.

This chain connects TRBV9 to TRBJ2-1; D might be TRBD2 (5 bases). CDR1 is SGDLS, CDR2 YYNGEE, per germline. V lost 3 bases, J lost 9 bases, and 19 bases lay in between. The CDR3 length is 15 residues. The CDR3 nucleotides are TGTGCCAGCAGCGACCGGGAACAGTCATACTTTGAGCAGTTCTTC. It yields the protein CASSDREQSYFEQFF. The full variable domain, completed using reference TRBV9 and TRBJ2-1, is DSGVTQTPKHLITATGQRVTLRCSPRSGDLSVYWYQQSLDQGLQFLIQYYNGEERAKGNILERFSAQQFPDLHSELNLSSLELGDSALYFCASSDREQSYFEQFFGPGTRLTVL.

This clone was detected only a few times. The chain carries TRBV11-3 and TRBJ2-3; D unclear. CDR1 and CDR2 (germline): SGHNT, YENEEA. This CDR3 comprises 14 residues. V lost 0 bases to trimming and J lost 1 base, with 5 bases between them. CDR3 DNA: TGTGCCAGCAGCTTAGAGGCGGGCACAGATACGCAGTATTTT. The encoded protein is CASSLEAGTDTQYF. The full variable domain, completed using reference TRBV11-3 and TRBJ2-3, is EAGVVQSPRYKIIEKKQPVAFWCNPISGHNTLYWYLQNLGQGPELLIRYENEEAVDDSQLPKDRFSAERLKGVDSTLKIQPAELGDSAVYLCASSLEAGTDTQYFGPGTRLTVL.

This chain connects TRBV5-4 to TRBJ2-5; D is perhaps TRBD1 or TRBD2 (5 bases each). This CDR3 is 13 amino acids long. V was trimmed by 4 bases and J by 5 bases, leaving 12 bases between them. CDR1 is SGHNT, CDR2 YYREEE, per germline (reference sequence). CDR3: CASSRDPVETQYF. The DNA of the CDR3 is TGTGCCAGCAGCCGGGACCCCGTGGAGACCCAGTACTTC. The full variable domain, rest sourced from reference TRBV5-4 and TRBJ2-5, is ETGVTQSPTHLIKTRGQQVTLRCSSQSGHNTVSWYQQALGQGPQFIFQYYREEENGRGNFPPRFSGLQFPNYSSELNVNALELDDSALYLCASSRDPVETQYFGPGTRLLVL.

In its sample, this clone was seen a few times. The chain couples TRBV7-2 to TRBJ2-7; D not certain. CDR3 length equals 16 residues. Between the trimmed V and J ends, which lost 4 bases and 1 base, there was a span of 17 bases. Germline CDR1 SGHTA, CDR2 FQGNSA. CDR3 in DNA: TGTGCCAGCAGCTGGGGAACGGCAGGCCCTTCCTACGAGCAGTACTTC. Translation: CASSWGTAGPSYEQYF.

The chain couples TRBV9 to TRBJ1-3; tentative D call: TRBD1 (5 bases). V was trimmed by 4 bases and J by 0 bases, leaving 11 bases between them. CDR1 SGDLS and CDR2 YYNGEE come from the germline V gene. The length of the CDR3 is 15 residues. DNA of the CDR3: TGTGCCAGCAGCTTCCGGGGGGACTCTGGAAACACCATATATTTT. It codes for CASSFRGDSGNTIYF.

The chain recombines TRBV28 with TRBJ1-5, with 7 bases fitting TRBD1. The CDR3 runs to 15 residues. The germline V gene has CDR1 MDHEN and CDR2 SYDVKM. V lost 6 bases and J lost 2; bases outside the gene matches: 7. The CDR3 spells CASRDHQGGNQPQHF. CDR3 DNA: TGTGCCAGCAGGGATCACCAGGGGGGCAATCAGCCCCAGCATTTT. Full variable domain (missing parts from reference TRBV28 and TRBJ1-5): DVKVTQSSRYLVKRTGEKVFLECVQDMDHENMFWYRQDPGLGLRLIYFSYDVKMKEKGDIPEGYSVSREKKERFSLILESASTNQTSMYLCASRDHQGGNQPQHFGDGTRLSIL.

The V and J genes are TRBV19 and TRBJ2-5, with D possibly TRBD1 on 6 matching bases. The germline gives CDR1 LNHDA, CDR2 SQIVND (reference sequence). V was pared by 3 bases and J by 2 bases, with 16 bases between. This CDR3 has 16 amino acids. The CDR3 loop reads CASSMGDIHSQETQYF. The CDR3 nucleotides read TGTGCCAGTAGTATGGGGGACATCCACTCACAAGAGACCCAGTACTTC. The full variable domain, completed using reference TRBV19 and TRBJ2-5, is DGGITQSPKYLFRKEGQNVTLSCEQNLNHDAMYWYRQDPGQGLRLIYYSQIVNDFQKGDIAEGYSVSREKKESFPLTVTSAQKNPTAFYLCASSMGDIHSQETQYFGPGTRLLVL.

The gene calls are TRBV4-3 and TRBJ1-1, with D perhaps matching TRBD1 (6 bases). This CDR3 is 16 amino acids long. Trimming shortened V by 4 bases and J by 2 bases, and 17 bases separated the two germline ends. The V gene's germline CDR1 is LGHNA and CDR2 YSLEER. The CDR3: CASSRTYGGLNTEAFF. CDR3 in DNA: TGCGCCAGCAGCCGCACGTATGGGGGGCTAAACACTGAAGCTTTCTTT.

V is TRBV6-1 and J is TRBJ1-2; D may be TRBD1 (5 bases). V shed 6 bases and J shed 2 bases, with 13 bases lying between them. The CDR3 extends over 14 amino acids. The germline V gene encodes CDR1 MNHNS and CDR2 SASEGT. The CDR3, as DNA: TGTGCCAGCAGCCGAAATGGGGGGAACTATGGCTACACCTTC. It codes for CASSRNGGNYGYTF.

The rearrangement links TRBV18 to TRBJ2-3; a possible D gene is TRBD1 (6 bases). Germline V gene sequence: CDR1 KGHSH, CDR2 LQKENI. The CDR3 spans 14 residues. Trimming removed 3 bases from V and 6 bases from J, with 13 bases in between. The CDR3 sequence is CASSPGTPRDTQYF. The CDR3 DNA reads TGTGCCAGCTCACCCGGGACACCTCGGGATACGCAGTATTTT.

The V call is TRBV4-1, the J call TRBJ2-1; 8 bases align to TRBD1. Germline assignment: CDR1 MGHRA and CDR2 YSYEKL. V shed 1 base and J 8 bases; nucleotides not matched to a gene: 7. The CDR3 is 15 amino acids. The CDR3 protein is CASSQVGAGGDEQFF. CDR3 nucleotide sequence: TGCGCCAGCAGCCAAGTAGGGGCAGGGGGCGATGAGCAGTTCTTC.

The table lists this clone with a count of one. The CDR3 sequence: CASSLVNTGELFF. The CDR3 coding sequence is TGTGCCAGCAGCTTAGTAAACACCGGGGAGCTGTTTTTT. The chain links TRBV11-1 to TRBJ2-2; D is ambiguous. Trimming took 1 base from V and 2 from J, leaving 2 bases between them. CDR1 is SGHAT, CDR2 FQDESV, per germline (reference sequence). The CDR3 loop spans 13 amino acids.

The V and J genes are TRBV2 and TRBJ1-4; unclear D gene. Trimming pared 8 bases from V and 4 bases from J, leaving 8 bases between. The germline V gene has CDR1 SNHLY and CDR2 FYNNEI. This CDR3 comprises 12 residues. The CDR3 reads CASEPVNEKLFF. As DNA, the CDR3 is TGTGCCAGCGAGCCAGTTAATGAAAAACTGTTTTTT.

A few counts support this clone. The chain uses TRBV6-1 and TRBJ2-7; D perhaps matches TRBD1 (6 bases). This CDR3 region has 15 residues. Trimming pared 5 bases from V and 2 bases from J, leaving 16 bases between. CDR1 and CDR2 (germline): MNHNS, SASEGT. CDR3 residues: CASSRDRSGPYEQYF. Written as DNA, the CDR3 is TGTGCCAGCAGTCGAGACAGGTCGGGACCCTACGAGCAGTACTTC.

The count of this clone is one. This chain uses TRBV5-6 with TRBJ2-5; 8 bases fit TRBD1. The V and J ends lost 1 base and 7 bases, in that order; junction bases with no gene match: 15. Germline CDR1 is SGHDT and CDR2 is YYEEEE. This CDR3 comprises 17 residues. CDR3 sequence (DNA): TGTGCCAGCAGCTTGCCGGGACCGGGACAGGCGTTTCGGACCCAGTACTTC. It specifies CASSLPGPGQAFRTQYF.

The J gene is TRBJ2-3, the V gene TRBV4-2, with TRBD2 matching 7 bases. V shed 4 bases and J 2 bases; nucleotides not matched to a gene: 9. The CDR3 is made up of 16 amino acids. In germline, CDR1 is LGHNA, CDR2 YNFKEQ. CDR3 nucleotides: TGTGCCAGCAGCCCCACCCCGGGACTAAACACAGATACGCAGTATTTT. This encodes CASSPTPGLNTDTQYF.

This clone appeared a few times. The chain employs TRBV28 and TRBJ1-2, with D uncertain. V lost 5 bases to trimming and J lost 4 bases, with 17 bases between them. The CDR3 totals 15 residues. CDR1 and CDR2 from the germline V gene are MDHEN and SYDVKM. CDR3 bases: TGTGCCAGCAGTCCCCGGGGTACTCTAAGCTATGGCTACACCTTC. This sequence encodes CASSPRGTLSYGYTF.

The chain couples TRBV5-1 to TRBJ2-2; unclear D gene. Germline V gene lookup returns CDR1 SGHRS and CDR2 YFSETQ. The CDR3 has 15 amino acids. With 7 bases removed from V and 0 bases from J, the gap between germline ends came to 13 bases. CDR3: CASELGSANTGELFF. DNA of the CDR3: TGCGCCAGCGAACTTGGCAGCGCGAACACCGGGGAGCTGTTTTTT.

The J gene is TRBJ2-3, the V gene TRBV4-2; D may be TRBD2 (6 bases). The germline V and J ends were trimmed by 5 bases and 0 bases, with 15 bases remaining between them. Germline V CDR1 and CDR2: LGHNA, YNFKEQ. This CDR3 is built from 16 residues. The DNA for the CDR3 is TGTGCCAGCAGCTCCCCGGGACTCAAGAGCACAGATACGCAGTATTTT. Amino acids: CASSSPGLKSTDTQYF.

This rearrangement joins TRBV10-3 to TRBJ1-4; D is undetermined. Per germline, CDR1 ENHRY and CDR2 SYGVKD. The CDR3 has 13 residues. V lost 4 bases to trimming and J lost 6 bases, with 9 bases between them. CDR3 loop: CAISVGRDEKLFF. CDR3 nucleotides: TGTGCCATCAGTGTCGGCCGAGATGAAAAACTGTTTTTT.

The chain employs TRBV9 and TRBJ1-5, with D uncertain. This CDR3 is built from 14 residues. Germline CDR1 and CDR2: SGDLS and YYNGEE. Trimming cost V 3 bases and J 6 bases, with 13 bases left between them. CDR3 region: CASSGDGVAQPQHF. The CDR3 DNA sequence: TGTGCCAGCAGCGGCGACGGTGTAGCTCAGCCCCAGCATTTT.

The V gene is TRBV25-1, the J gene TRBJ2-2; D unclear. Trimming removed 3 bases from V and 4 bases from J, with 0 bases in between. The germline CDR1 and CDR2 sequences are MGHDK and SYGVNS. CDR3 length: 11 amino acids. The CDR3 loop reads CASSDTGELFF. In DNA form, the CDR3 reads TGTGCCAGCAGTGACACCGGGGAGCTGTTTTTT.

This clone ranks as medium-sized (0.01 to 0.1%). The V gene is TRBV7-2, the J gene TRBJ1-4; no definite D call. Germline V gives CDR1 SGHTA, CDR2 FQGNSA. Trimming removed 6 bases at V and 6 bases at J, with 14 bases between. CDR3 length: 14 amino acids. The CDR3 DNA sequence: TGTGCCAGCAGTTCGGGATCCTGGGATGAAAAACTGTTTTTT. Its protein product is CASSSGSWDEKLFF.

V usage is TRBV1 and J usage is TRBJ2-2. TRBV1 is given as a pseudogene. The CDR3 loop spans 16 amino acids. CDR3 sequence: CTSTYMGRQITGELFF. CDR3 nucleotides: TGCACCAGCACCTATATGGGGAGACAGATCACCGGGGAGCTGTTTTTT.